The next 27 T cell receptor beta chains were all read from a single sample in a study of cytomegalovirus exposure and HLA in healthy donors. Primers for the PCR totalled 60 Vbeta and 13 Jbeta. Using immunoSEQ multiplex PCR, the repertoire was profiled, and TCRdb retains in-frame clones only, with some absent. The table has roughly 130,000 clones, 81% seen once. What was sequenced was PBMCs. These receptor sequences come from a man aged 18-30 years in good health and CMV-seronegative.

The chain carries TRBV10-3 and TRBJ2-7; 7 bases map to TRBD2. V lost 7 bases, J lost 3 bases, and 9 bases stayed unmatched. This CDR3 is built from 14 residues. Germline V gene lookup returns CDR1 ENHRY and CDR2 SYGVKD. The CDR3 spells CAIKGSGVFYEQYF. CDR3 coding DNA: TGTGCCATCAAAGGAAGCGGGGTTTTCTACGAGCAGTACTTC.

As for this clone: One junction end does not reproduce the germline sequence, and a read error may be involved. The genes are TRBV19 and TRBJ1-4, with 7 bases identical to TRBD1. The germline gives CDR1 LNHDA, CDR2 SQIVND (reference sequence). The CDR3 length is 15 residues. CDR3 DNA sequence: TGTGCCAGTAGGATAGGGACAGTGACCTATGAAAAACTGTTTTTT. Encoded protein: CASRIGTVTYEKLFF.

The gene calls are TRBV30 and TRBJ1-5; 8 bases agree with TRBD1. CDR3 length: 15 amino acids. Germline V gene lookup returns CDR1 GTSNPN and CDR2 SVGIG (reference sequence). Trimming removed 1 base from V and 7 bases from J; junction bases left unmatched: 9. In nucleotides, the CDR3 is TGTGCCTGGAGTGCCTCCGGGACAGGAACCCAGCCCCAGCATTTT. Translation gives CAWSASGTGTQPQHF.

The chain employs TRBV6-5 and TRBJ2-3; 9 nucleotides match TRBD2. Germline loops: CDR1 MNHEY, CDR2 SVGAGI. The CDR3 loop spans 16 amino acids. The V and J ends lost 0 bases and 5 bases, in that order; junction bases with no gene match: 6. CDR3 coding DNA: TGTGCCAGCAGTTACTCGAGCGGGGGGTTAAGAGATACGCAGTATTTT. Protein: CASSYSSGGLRDTQYF.

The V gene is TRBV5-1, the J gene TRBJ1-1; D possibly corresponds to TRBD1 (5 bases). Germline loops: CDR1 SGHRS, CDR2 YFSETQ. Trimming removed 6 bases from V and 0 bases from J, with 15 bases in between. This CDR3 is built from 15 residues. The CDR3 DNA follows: TGCGCCAGCAACCCCGTCGGACATCTGAACACTGAAGCTTTCTTT. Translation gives CASNPVGHLNTEAFF.

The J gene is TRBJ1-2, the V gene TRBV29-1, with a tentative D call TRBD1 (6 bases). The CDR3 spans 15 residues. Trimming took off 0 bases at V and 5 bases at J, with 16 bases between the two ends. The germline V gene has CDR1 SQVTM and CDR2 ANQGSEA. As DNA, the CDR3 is TGCAGCGTTGAAGATACTTCCGGGACACGTTATGGCTACACCTTC. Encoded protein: CSVEDTSGTRYGYTF. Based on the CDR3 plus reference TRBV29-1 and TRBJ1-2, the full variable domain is SAVISQKPSRDICQRGTSLTIQCQVDSQVTMMFWYRQQPGQSLTLIATANQGSEATYESGFVIDKFPISRPNLTFSTLTVSNMSPEDSSIYLCSVEDTSGTRYGYTFGSGTRLTVV.

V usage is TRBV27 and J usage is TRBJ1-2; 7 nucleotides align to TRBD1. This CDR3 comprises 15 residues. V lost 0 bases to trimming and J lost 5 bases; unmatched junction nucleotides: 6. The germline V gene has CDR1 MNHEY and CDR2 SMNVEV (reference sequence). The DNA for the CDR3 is TGTGCCAGCAGTTTATCGCAGGGGACAGCTTATGGCTACACCTTC. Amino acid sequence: CASSLSQGTAYGYTF.

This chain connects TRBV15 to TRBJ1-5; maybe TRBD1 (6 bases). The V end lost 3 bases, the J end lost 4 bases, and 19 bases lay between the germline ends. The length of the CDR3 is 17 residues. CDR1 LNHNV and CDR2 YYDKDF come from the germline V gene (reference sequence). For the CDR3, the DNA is TGTGCCACCAGCAGGGGCTCCCCAGGGGATCTTAATCAGCCCCAGCATTTT. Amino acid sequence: CATSRGSPGDLNQPQHF.

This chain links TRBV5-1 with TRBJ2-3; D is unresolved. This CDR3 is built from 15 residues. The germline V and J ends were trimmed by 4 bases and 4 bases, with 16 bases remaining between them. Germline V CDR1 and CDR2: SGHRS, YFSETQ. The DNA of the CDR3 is TGCGCCAGCAGCCTACTATCCACTAAGGCAGATACGCAGTATTTT. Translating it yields CASSLLSTKADTQYF.

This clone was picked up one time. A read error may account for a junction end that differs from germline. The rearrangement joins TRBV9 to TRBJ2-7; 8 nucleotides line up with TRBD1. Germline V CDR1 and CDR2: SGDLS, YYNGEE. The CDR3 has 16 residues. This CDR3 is CASSPRAGGSSDEQYF. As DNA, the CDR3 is TGTGCCAGCAGCCCAAGAGCAGGGGGCTCCTCCGACGAGCAGTACTTC.

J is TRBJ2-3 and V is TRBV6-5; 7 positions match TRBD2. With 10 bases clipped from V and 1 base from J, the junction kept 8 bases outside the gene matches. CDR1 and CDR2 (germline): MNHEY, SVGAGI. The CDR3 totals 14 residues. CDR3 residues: CATTRDYGTDTQYF. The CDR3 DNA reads TGTGCCACTACTCGGGACTACGGCACAGATACGCAGTATTTT.

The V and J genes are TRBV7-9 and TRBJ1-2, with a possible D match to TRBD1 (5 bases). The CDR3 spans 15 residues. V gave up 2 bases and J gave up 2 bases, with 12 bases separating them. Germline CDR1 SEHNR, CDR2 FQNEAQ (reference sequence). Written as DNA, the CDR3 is TGTGCCAGCAGCTTACGGCAGGGCCAGAACTATGGCTACACCTTC. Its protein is CASSLRQGQNYGYTF.

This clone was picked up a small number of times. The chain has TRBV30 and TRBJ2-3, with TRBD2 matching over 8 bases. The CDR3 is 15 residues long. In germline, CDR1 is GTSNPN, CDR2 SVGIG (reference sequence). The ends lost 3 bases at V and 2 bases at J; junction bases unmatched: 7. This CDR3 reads CAWRSHSGITDTQYF. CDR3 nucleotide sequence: TGTGCCTGGAGGAGCCATAGCGGGATCACAGATACGCAGTATTTT.

The CDR3 is CASSQDLGQGEGTF. CDR3 nucleotides: TGCGCCAGCAGCCAAGATTTGGGACAGGGGGAAGGCACCTTC. The V call is TRBV4-3, the J call TRBJ1-2; 11 bases align to TRBD1. This CDR3 region has 14 residues. Germline CDR1 LGHNA, CDR2 YSLEER. V shed 0 bases, J shed 13 bases, and the junction held 7 bases outside the gene matches.

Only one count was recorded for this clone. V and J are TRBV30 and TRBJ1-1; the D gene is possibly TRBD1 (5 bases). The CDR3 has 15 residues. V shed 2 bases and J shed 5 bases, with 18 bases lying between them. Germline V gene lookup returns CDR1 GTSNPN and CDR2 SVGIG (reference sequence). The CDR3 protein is CAWSSWGGTVTEAFF. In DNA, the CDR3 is TGTGCCTGGAGTAGTTGGGGGGGTACTGTTACTGAAGCTTTCTTT.

CDR3 amino acids: CASRGHRTEAFF. In DNA form, the CDR3 reads TGTGCCAGCAGGGGGCATAGGACTGAAGCTTTCTTT. V usage is TRBV2 and J usage is TRBJ1-1, with D possibly TRBD1 on 5 matching bases. V lost 6 bases to trimming and J lost 5 bases, with 10 bases between them. Germline assignment: CDR1 SNHLY and CDR2 FYNNEI. CDR3 length equals 12 residues.

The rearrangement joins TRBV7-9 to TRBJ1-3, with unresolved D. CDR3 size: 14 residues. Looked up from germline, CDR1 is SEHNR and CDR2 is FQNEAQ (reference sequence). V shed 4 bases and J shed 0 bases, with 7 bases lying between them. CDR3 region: CASSSRGSGNTIYF. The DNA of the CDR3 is TGTGCCAGCAGCTCCCGCGGCTCTGGAAACACCATATATTTT. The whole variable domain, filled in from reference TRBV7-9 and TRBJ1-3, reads DTGVSQNPRHKITKRGQNVTFRCDPISEHNRLYWYRQTLGQGPEFLTYFQNEAQLEKSRLLSDRFSAERPKGSFSTLEIQRTEQGDSAMYLCASSSRGSGNTIYFGEGSWLTVV.

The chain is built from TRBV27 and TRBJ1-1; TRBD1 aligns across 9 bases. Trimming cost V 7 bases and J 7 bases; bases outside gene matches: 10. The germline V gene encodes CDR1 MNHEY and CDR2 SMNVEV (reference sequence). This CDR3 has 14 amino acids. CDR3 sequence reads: CASKSGRTGDEAFF. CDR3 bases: TGTGCCAGCAAGAGTGGGAGGACAGGGGATGAAGCTTTCTTT.

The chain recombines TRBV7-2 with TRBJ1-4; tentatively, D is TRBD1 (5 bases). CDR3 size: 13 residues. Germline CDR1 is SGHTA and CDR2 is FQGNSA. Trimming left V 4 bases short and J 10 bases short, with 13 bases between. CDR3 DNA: TGTGCCAGCAGCTACGAGCAGGGCAGAAAACTGTTTTTT. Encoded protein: CASSYEQGRKLFF.

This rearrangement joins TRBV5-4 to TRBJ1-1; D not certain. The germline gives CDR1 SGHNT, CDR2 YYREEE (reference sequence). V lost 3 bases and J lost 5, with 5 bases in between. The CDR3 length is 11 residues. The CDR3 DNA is TGTGCCAGCAGCTCGTCGACTGAAGCTTTCTTT. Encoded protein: CASSSSTEAFF.

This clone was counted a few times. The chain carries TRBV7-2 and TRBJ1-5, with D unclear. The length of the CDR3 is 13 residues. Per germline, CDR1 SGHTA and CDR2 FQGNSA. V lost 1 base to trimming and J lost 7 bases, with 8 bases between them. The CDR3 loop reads CASSLVIAQPQHF. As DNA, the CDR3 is TGTGCCAGCAGCTTAGTCATAGCGCAGCCCCAGCATTTT.

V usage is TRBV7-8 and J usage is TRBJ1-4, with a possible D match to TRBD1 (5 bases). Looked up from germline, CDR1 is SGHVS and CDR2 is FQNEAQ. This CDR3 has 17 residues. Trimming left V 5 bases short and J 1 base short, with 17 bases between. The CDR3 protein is CASSLLQGKGTNEKLFF. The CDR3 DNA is TGTGCCAGCAGCCTCCTCCAGGGAAAAGGAACTAATGAAAAACTGTTTTTT.

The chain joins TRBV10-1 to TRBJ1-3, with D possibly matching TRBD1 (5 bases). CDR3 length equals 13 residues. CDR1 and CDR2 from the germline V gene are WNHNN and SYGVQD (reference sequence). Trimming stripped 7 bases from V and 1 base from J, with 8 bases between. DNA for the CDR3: TGCGCCAGCACCCCAGGGTCTGGAAACACCATATATTTT. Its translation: CASTPGSGNTIYF.

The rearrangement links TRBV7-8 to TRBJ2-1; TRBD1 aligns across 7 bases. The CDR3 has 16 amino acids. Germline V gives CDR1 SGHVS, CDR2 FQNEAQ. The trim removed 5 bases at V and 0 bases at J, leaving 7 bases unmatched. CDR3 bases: TGTGCCAGCAGCGGCCAGACAGGGAGCTCCTACAATGAGCAGTTCTTC. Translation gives CASSGQTGSSYNEQFF. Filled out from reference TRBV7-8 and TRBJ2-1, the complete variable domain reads GAGVSQSPRYKVAKRGQDVALRCDPISGHVSLFWYQQALGQGPEFLTYFQNEAQLDKSGLPSDRFFAERPEGSVSTLKIQRTQQEDSAVYLCASSGQTGSSYNEQFFGPGTRLTVL.

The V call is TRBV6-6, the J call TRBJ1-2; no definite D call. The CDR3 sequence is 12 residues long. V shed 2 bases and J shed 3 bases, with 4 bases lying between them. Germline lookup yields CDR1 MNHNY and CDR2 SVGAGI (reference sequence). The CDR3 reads CASSYRDYGYTF. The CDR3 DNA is TGTGCCAGCAGTTACCGGGACTATGGCTACACCTTC.

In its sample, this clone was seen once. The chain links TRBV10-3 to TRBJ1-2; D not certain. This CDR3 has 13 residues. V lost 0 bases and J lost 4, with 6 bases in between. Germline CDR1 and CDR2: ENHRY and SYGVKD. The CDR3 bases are TGTGCCATCAGTGAGTCTCCGGGCTATGGCTACACCTTC. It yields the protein CAISESPGYGYTF.

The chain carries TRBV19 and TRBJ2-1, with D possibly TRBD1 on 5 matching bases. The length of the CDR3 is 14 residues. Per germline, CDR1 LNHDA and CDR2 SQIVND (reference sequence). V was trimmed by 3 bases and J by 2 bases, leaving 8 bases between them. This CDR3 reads CASSMAGPYNEQFF. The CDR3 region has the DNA TGTGCCAGTAGTATGGCAGGGCCCTACAATGAGCAGTTCTTC.